The rows below give T cell receptor beta chains drawn from one sample of a study of T cells in Graves' hyperthyroidism and ophthalmopathy. From the multiplex PCR reads, TCRdb called clonotypes with MiXCR, one entry per CDR3 protein. The sample consists of 250,000 to 350,000 distinct CDR3 sequences, about 20% of them appearing once. The sequenced sample consisted of blood. Receptors were obtained from a man under 40 with Graves' ophthalmopathy. The CDR3 runs from the conserved cysteine through the conserved F or W. A D gene is named only where the DNA matches it firmly. Expanded clones are given a class, and other clones once, few, many or no size at all.

>TRBD2|TRBV9|TRBJ2-7|.
TGTGCCAGCAGCCCGCTAGCGGGAGACTACGAGCAGTACTTC
CASSPLAGDYEQYF
>.|TRBV11-2|TRBJ2-3|.
TGTGCCAGCCGAACTAGCGATACGCAGTATTTT
CASRTSDTQYF
>.|TRBV12-5|TRBJ2-2|.
TGTGCTAGTGGGGCAGATTGGGCCGGGGAGCTGTTTTTT
CASGADWAGELFF
>TRBD2|TRBV9|TRBJ2-2|.
TGTGCCAGCAGCCCCAGACTAGCGTACACCGGGGAGCTGTTTTTT
CASSPRLAYTGELFF
>TRBD2|TRBV2|TRBJ2-7|many
TGTGCCAGCAGAGGGACTAGCGGGTGGGAGCAGTACTTC
CASRGTSGWEQYF
>.|TRBV20-1|TRBJ2-5|few
TGCAGTGCTACCGGACCCCAACGGACCCAGTACTTC
CSATGPQRTQYF
>TRBD2|TRBV29-1|TRBJ2-2|.
TGCAGCGTCGAAACTAGCGGCTTAGGCACCGGGGAGCTGTTTTTT
CSVETSGLGTGELFF
>TRBD2|TRBV5-1|TRBJ2-3|.
TGCGCCAGCGGCAGCGGGAGAAGGATAGATACGCAGTATTTT
CASGSGRRIDTQYF
>.|TRBV20-1|TRBJ1-6|many
TGCAGTGCTAGACAGGGCATAGGGTCACCCCTCCACTTT
CSARQGIGSPLHF
>TRBD2|TRBV20-1|TRBJ2-1|many
TGCAGTGCTAGAGATCTGACTAGCGGTGTGGGCACCTACAATGAGCAGTTCTTC
CSARDLTSGVGTYNEQFF
>.|TRBV11-1|TRBJ2-7|few
TGTGCCAGCAGCGCCAGCCGCGGTAGCGGTTTTTACGAGCAGTACTTC
CASSASRGSGFYEQYF
>TRBD2|TRBV12-3/TRBV12-4|TRBJ2-7|many
TGTGCCAGCACGGCGATCCGGGGGGGTGGGACGCAGTACTTC
CASTAIRGGGTQYF
>.|TRBV12-3/TRBV12-4|TRBJ1-4|.
TGTGCCAGCAGTCCCCGGCCGGCCTCAGGGGAAAAACTGTTTTTT
CASSPRPASGEKLFF
>.|TRBV3-1|TRBJ2-1|few
TGTGCCAGCAGCCAGACCGAACAGGAGCAGTTCTTC
CASSQTEQEQFF
>.|TRBV20-1|TRBJ1-1|.
TGCAGTGCCACCAGGCGGGGAAGGAACACTGAAGCTTTCTTT
CSATRRGRNTEAFF
>.|TRBV7-2|TRBJ2-7|.
TGTGCCAGCAGCCCGTCCCCCCTCTTTCAGTACGAGCAGTACTTC
CASSPSPLFQYEQYF
>.|TRBV27|TRBJ1-5|.
TGTGCCAGCAGCACGGGGAATCAGCCCCAGCATTTT
CASSTGNQPQHF
>.|TRBV5-1|TRBJ1-2|.
TGCGCCAGCAGCTTGACCAGGGGAGATGGCTACACCTTC
CASSLTRGDGYTF
>TRBD1|TRBV3-1|TRBJ2-2|.
TGTGCCACCGCGCCGGGACAGGTAGTCGGGGAGCTGTTTTTT
CATAPGQVVGELFF
>TRBD2|TRBV28|TRBJ2-2|many
TGTGCCAGCAGTGCAGCTAGCGGGAGCAACACCGGGGAGCTGTTTTTT
CASSAASGSNTGELFF
>TRBD2|TRBV9|TRBJ2-5|few
TGTGCCAGCAGCGCCCGGGAGGGCCAGGAGACCCAGTACTTC
CASSAREGQETQYF
>TRBD2|TRBV7-3|TRBJ2-3|many
TGTGCCAGCAGCTTAGGGACTAGCGGGGGCTTCGGCGATACGCAGTATTTT
CASSLGTSGGFGDTQYF
>TRBD2|TRBV20-1|TRBJ2-7|many
TGCAGTGCTAGCTTACCTAGCGGGAGGGCTTACGAGCAGTACTTC
CSASLPSGRAYEQYF
>TRBD1|TRBV19|TRBJ1-1|.
TGTGCCAGTAGTATCCACCGGGACAGGGGGAACACTGAAGCTTTCTTT
CASSIHRDRGNTEAFF
>TRBD1|TRBV2|TRBJ2-1|many
TGTGCCAGCATATCCGGGACAGTTAATGAGCAGTTCTTC
CASISGTVNEQFF
>TRBD2|TRBV11-3|TRBJ2-2|once
TGTGCCAGCAGCTCACCTCGGGGGGGGACCGGGGAGCTGTTTTTT
CASSSPRGGTGELFF
>.|TRBV11-2|TRBJ1-5|few
TGTGCCAGCAGCCAAGGCTGGGGGGGCATCACAGAAAATCAGCCCCAGCATTTT
CASSQGWGGITENQPQHF
>TRBD1|TRBV6-1|TRBJ1-4|.
TGTGCCAGCAGGGACAGGCCTCAGGCCAGGGAAAAACTGTTTTTT
CASRDRPQAREKLFF
>.|TRBV12-3/TRBV12-4|TRBJ2-5|many
TGTGCCAGCAGTTTTCACCCTAGACAGCCCGGAGAGACCCAGTACTTC
CASSFHPRQPGETQYF
>TRBD2|TRBV20-1|TRBJ2-1|few
TGCAGTGCTAGTCTATGGGGGACATCTAGCGGGTCGGCGGGGGAGCAGTTCTTC
CSASLWGTSSGSAGEQFF
>.|TRBV11-2|TRBJ2-1|many
TGTGCCAGCAGCCGCTGGACCGCGAGCTCCTACAATGAGCAGTTCTTC
CASSRWTASSYNEQFF
>.|TRBV11-2|TRBJ2-1|many
TGTGCCAGCAGCTTAGTCGGCAGGTACAATGAGCAGTTCTTC
CASSLVGRYNEQFF
>.|TRBV12-3/TRBV12-4|TRBJ1-1|many
TGTGCCAGCAGACTCGAGGGAAACACTGAAGCTTTCTTT
CASRLEGNTEAFF
>.|TRBV5-6|TRBJ2-7|.
TGTGCCAGCAGCTTGCTGACAGAAACCTACGAGCAGTACTTC
CASSLLTETYEQYF
>.|TRBV9|TRBJ1-6|.
TGTGCCAGCAGCGCCCCGGACGGAGCTAATTCACCCCTCCACTTT
CASSAPDGANSPLHF
>TRBD2|TRBV4-1|TRBJ2-1|few
TGCGCCAGCAGCCAAGGAGGGACTAGCGGGAGGAATGAGCAGTTCTTC
CASSQGGTSGRNEQFF
>TRBD1|TRBV28|TRBJ2-7|few
TGTGCCAGCAGTGGGGCCTTGGCAGGGGGATACGAGCAGTACTTC
CASSGALAGGYEQYF
>.|TRBV19|TRBJ2-5|.
TGTGCCAGTACAGGACAAGGGGAGACCCAGTACTTC
CASTGQGETQYF
>.|TRBV9|TRBJ1-2|many
TGTGCCAGCAGCGTAGGACTGGGCAGAGACTATGGCTACACCTTC
CASSVGLGRDYGYTF
>TRBD1|TRBV5-1|TRBJ2-7|few
TGCGCCAGCAGCCTGGGACAGGGATGGGAGCAGTACTTC
CASSLGQGWEQYF
>.|TRBV20-1|TRBJ2-3|many
TGCAGTGCTAGAGATCTCGAGGGAGAGGGGGGCACAGATACGCAGTATTTT
CSARDLEGEGGTDTQYF